This T cell receptor (beta chain) derives from a study of human T cells and chemical hapten exposure (TCRdb year 2021). With respect to the entire study: For sensitization, 2% DPC in acetone was applied to a roughly 2 cm by roughly 2 cm area of upper inner arm skin. Throughout the study period of about 22 weeks, patients also received therapeutic DPC doses to the scalp every week. Patch testing was performed on the upper back with Finn chambers containing 0.01% DPC, and the patch tests were scored after 6 days according to International Contact Dermatitis Research Group standards. The patient cohort, mostly female, included alopecia areata with under or over 50% scalp involvement, alopecia totalis and alopecia universalis. Libraries were combined into a pool for sequencing, and differences in TCR yield between samples came mainly from small differences in library volumes within the pool. Peripheral blood TCR repertoire changes were tracked in vivo in alopecia patients during primary and secondary sensitization to the hapten diphenylcyclopropenone (DPC). Patient blood was sampled pre-sensitization (week 0) and at 2, 6 and about 24 weeks after DPC sensitization. Blood for TCR sequencing was provided by twenty-nine alopecia patients at one to four time points (pre-sensitization, 2, 6 and 24 weeks). Overall study results and their limits: Patch test score correlated positively with the number of PT1 expanded TCRs, reaching significance at thresholds 8, 16 and 32 but not at 4. No change with DPC sensitization was found in the number of TCRs above 1 in 1000 frequency, and no evidence of global repertoire structure alterations was found. After repeated subsampling, changes were observed in the strength of the expansion versus patch-test correlation and in the threshold at which the correlation became significant. All patients had alopecia, a presumed autoimmune disease, so their immune response might differ from that of healthy individuals. Expanded TCRs formed significantly more large CDR3 similarity clusters than pre-sensitization or healthy control sets, consistent with antigen-driven responses.

This clonotype was counted at least ten times. Its antigen is currently not known. There are no base qualities to consult, and no much larger clone falls within one base. The time point label for this specimen denotes: patch test 3, about 24 weeks after DPC sensitization. According to the study, the label for this sample's treatment or condition signals: therapeutic diphenylcyclopropenone sensitization with weekly scalp DPC. At each patch-test visit, blood was drawn before the patch test was applied. To be eligible, patients had to be aged 18 to 70, diagnosed with alopecia and judged suitable for DPC therapy, while pregnant patients were excluded. Total RNA was extracted from unfractionated whole blood that had been collected in Tempus Blood RNA tubes. Taken from the germline V gene (reference sequence), the CDR1 and CDR2 loops are LGHDT and YNNKEL. From its cysteine to its phenylalanine, the CDR3 spans 13 amino acids. CDR3 DNA only is kept here, 39 bases in frame from base 1. At the junction V is shortened by 2 bases and J by 4 bases, with 6 bases in between.

Library preparation was by RACE. The sequencer was a NextSeq 500. During library preparation, unique molecular identifiers were attached to individual cDNA molecules so that TCRs could be counted quantitatively and reproducibly. From each blood RNA sample, both TCR alpha and TCR beta chains were sequenced. Under the source paper's analysis protocol: A median of about 87,000 TCRs per sample was observed, with a range of about 23,224 to 750,000. The Decombinator software suite was used to annotate the V, J and CDR3 of the TCR reads. To make PS versus PT1 abundance plots, every sample was subsampled to the same number of TCRs (28,000). Expanded TCRs were defined as absent before sensitization and observed at least eight times at the 2-week time point. TCRdb reprocessing: public reads trimmed at Q25 with fastp, clones called with MiXCR, in-frame beta chains kept. For every CDR3 protein sequence, its rows merge into one entry that carries the most common genes and DNA. For this entry, the V and J calls and clone size follow TCRdb and not the study's own pipeline. The sample contains tens of thousands of distinct CDR3 sequences, 11% of them found a single time. The leading ten clones occupy approximately 1.5% of the sample.

The clonotype originates from a woman aged 50 to 60 with alopecia areata. Some clones in this sample may be carry-over from other donors' samples. The input for sequencing was whole blood, taken in connection with sensitization to the hapten diphenylcyclopropenone (DPC). The rearrangement combines TRBV3-1 with TRBJ1-5, with the D gene not confidently named. The sequence in DNA is TGTGCCAGCAGCCAAACGAGAAATCAGCCCCAGCATTTT. This encodes CASSQTRNQPQHF.